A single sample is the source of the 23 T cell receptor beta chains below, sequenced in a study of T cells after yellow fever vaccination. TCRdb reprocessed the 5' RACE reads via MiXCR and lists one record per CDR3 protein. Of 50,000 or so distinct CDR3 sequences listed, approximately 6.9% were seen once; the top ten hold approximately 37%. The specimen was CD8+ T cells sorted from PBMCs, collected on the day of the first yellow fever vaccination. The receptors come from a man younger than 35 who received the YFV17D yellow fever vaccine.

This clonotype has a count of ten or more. CDR3 bases: TGTGCCAGCAGTCCCCAGGGTCATGAGCAGTTCTTC. This sequence encodes CASSPQGHEQFF. The chain joins TRBV12-3 or TRBV12-4 to TRBJ2-1, with D possibly TRBD1 on 5 matching bases. Trimming left V 5 bases short and J 8 bases short, with 10 bases between. This CDR3 is built from 12 residues.

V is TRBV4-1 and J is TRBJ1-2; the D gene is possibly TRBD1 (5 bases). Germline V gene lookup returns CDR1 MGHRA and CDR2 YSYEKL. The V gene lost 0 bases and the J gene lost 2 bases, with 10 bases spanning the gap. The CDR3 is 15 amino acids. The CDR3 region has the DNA TGCGCCAGCAGCCAAGATTCGGGGCCCAACTATGGCTACACCTTC. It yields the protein CASSQDSGPNYGYTF.

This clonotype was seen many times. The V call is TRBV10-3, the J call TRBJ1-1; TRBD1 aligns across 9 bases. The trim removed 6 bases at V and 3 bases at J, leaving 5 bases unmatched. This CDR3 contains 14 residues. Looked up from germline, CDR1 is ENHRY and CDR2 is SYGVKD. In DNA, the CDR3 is TGTGCCATCAGGATACAGGGGGCCGACACTGAAGCTTTCTTT. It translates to CAIRIQGADTEAFF.

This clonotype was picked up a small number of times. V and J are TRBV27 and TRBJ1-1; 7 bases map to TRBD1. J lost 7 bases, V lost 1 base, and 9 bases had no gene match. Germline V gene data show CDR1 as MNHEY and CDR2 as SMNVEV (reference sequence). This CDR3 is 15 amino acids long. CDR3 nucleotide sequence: TGTGCCAGCAGTTTATTAGCAGGGGGAAATAGTGAAGCTTTCTTT. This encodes CASSLLAGGNSEAFF.

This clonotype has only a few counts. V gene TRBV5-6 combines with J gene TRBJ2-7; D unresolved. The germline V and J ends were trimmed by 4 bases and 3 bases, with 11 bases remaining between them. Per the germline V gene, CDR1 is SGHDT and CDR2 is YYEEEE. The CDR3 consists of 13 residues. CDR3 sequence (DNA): TGTGCCAGCAGCCCCACGCCCAGCTACGAGCAGTACTTC. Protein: CASSPTPSYEQYF.

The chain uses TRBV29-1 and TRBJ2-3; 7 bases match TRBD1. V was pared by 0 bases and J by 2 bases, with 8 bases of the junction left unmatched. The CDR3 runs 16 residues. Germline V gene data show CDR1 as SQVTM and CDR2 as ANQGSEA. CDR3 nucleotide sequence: TGCAGCGTTGAAGATCCCCAGGGGGTCCACACAGATACGCAGTATTTT. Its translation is CSVEDPQGVHTDTQYF.

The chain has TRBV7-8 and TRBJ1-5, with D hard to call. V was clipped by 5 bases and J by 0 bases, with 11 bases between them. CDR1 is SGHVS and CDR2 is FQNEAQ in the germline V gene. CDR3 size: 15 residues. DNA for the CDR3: TGTGCCAGCAGCGTACAAGTTAATAGCAATCAGCCCCAGCATTTT. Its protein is CASSVQVNSNQPQHF.

The CDR3 region has the DNA TGTGCCAGCAGCTACGGACAGGGGCGTCAGCCCCAGCATTTT. As protein: CASSYGQGRQPQHF. The chain links TRBV12-3 or TRBV12-4 to TRBJ1-5; 9 nucleotides line up with TRBD1. The CDR3 contains 14 residues. V lost 6 bases and J lost 6; bases outside the gene matches: 6.

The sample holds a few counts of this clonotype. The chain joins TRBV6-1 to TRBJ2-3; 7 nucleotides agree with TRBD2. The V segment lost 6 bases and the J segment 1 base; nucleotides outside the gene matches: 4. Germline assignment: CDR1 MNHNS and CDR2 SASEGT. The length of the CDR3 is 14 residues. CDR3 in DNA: TGTGCCAGCAGCTCTAGCGGAGGCACAGATACGCAGTATTTT. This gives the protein CASSSSGGTDTQYF.

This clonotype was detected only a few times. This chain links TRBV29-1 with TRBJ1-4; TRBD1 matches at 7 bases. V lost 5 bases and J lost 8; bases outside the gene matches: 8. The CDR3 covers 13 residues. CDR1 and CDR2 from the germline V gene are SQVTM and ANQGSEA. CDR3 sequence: CSVLQGRREKLFF. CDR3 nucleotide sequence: TGCAGCGTTCTACAGGGGAGACGGGAAAAACTGTTTTTT.

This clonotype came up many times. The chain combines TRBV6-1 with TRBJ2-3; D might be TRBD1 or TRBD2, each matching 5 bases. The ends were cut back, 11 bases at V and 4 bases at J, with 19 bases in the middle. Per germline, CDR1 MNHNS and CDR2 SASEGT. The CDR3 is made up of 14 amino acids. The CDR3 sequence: CAGGGRDPSDTQYF. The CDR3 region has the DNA TGTGCCGGTGGCGGCAGGGACCCATCAGATACGCAGTATTTT.

CDR3 amino acids: CSVEEMLVGPEQFF. In DNA, the CDR3 is TGCAGCGTTGAAGAAATGCTTGTAGGGCCTGAGCAGTTCTTC. The chain employs TRBV29-1 and TRBJ2-1; no clear D gene. CDR1 is SQVTM, CDR2 ANQGSEA, per germline. Trimming stripped 0 bases from V and 9 bases from J, with 15 bases between. CDR3 length: 14 amino acids.

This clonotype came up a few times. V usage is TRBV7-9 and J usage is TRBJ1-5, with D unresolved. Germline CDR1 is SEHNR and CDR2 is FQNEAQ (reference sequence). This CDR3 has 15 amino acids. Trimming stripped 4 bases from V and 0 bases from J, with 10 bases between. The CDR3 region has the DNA TGTGCCAGCAGCTCGACGACGGGTAGCAATCAGCCCCAGCATTTT. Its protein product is CASSSTTGSNQPQHF.

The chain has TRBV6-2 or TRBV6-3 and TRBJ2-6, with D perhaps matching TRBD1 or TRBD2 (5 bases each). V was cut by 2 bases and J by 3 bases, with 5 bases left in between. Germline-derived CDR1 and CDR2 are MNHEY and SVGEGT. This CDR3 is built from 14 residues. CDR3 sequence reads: CASSYGGGANVLTF. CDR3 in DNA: TGTGCCAGCAGTTACGGGGGTGGGGCCAACGTCCTGACTTTC.

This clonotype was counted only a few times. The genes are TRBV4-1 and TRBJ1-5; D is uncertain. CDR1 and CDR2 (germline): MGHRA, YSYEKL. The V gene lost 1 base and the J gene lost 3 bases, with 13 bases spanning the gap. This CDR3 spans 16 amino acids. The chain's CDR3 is CASSQVGVWNNQPQHF. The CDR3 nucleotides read TGCGCCAGCAGCCAAGTTGGCGTGTGGAACAATCAGCCCCAGCATTTT.

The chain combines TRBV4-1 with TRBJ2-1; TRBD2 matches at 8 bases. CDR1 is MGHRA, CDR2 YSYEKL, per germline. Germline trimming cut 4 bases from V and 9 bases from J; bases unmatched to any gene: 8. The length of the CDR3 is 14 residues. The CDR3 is CASSPPTGGPEQFF. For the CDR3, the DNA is TGCGCCAGCAGCCCTCCCACGGGGGGGCCTGAGCAGTTCTTC.

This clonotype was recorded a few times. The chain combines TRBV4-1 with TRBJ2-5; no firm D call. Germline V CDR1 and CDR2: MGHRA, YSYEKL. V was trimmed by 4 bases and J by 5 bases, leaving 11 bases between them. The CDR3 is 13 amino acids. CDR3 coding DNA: TGCGCCAGCAGCCCCCGCAGGTTTGAGACCCAGTACTTC. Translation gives CASSPRRFETQYF.

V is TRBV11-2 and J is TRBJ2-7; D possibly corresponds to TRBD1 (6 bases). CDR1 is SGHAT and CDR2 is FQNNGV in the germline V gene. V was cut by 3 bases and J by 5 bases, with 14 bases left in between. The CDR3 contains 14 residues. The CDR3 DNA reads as TGTGCCAGCAGCTTTTCTTCAGGGGCCGACGAGCAGTACGTC. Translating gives CASSFSSGADEQYV.

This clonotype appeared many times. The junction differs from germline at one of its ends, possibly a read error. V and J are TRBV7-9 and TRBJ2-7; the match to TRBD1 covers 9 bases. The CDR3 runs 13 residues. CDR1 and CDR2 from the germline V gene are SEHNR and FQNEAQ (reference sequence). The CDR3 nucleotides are TGTGCCAGCAGCGGAACCGGGACAGGGTTCGGAGACTTC. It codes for CASSGTGTGFGDF.

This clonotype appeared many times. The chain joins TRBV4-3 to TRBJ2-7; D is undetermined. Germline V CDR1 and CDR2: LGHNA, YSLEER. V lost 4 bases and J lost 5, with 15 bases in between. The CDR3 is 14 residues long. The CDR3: CASSPSLGNNEQYF. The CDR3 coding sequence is TGCGCCAGCAGCCCCTCCCTAGGGAACAACGAGCAGTACTTC.

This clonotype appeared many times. The CDR3 region has the DNA TGTGCCAGTAGCGGGGCGTCAGGGAAAGAGACCCAGTACTTC. The encoded protein is CASSGASGKETQYF. The chain joins TRBV19 to TRBJ2-5; either TRBD1 or TRBD2 may fit D (5 bases each). The V and J ends lost 6 bases and 3 bases respectively, with 14 bases between them. The CDR3 spans 14 residues. Germline V gene sequence: CDR1 LNHDA, CDR2 SQIVND (reference sequence).

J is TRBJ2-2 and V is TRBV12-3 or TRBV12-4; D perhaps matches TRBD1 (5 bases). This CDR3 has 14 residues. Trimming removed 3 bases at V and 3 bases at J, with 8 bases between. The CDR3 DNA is TGTGCCAGCAGTTTTCTCAGGGACACCGGGGAGCTGTTTTTT. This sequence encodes CASSFLRDTGELFF.

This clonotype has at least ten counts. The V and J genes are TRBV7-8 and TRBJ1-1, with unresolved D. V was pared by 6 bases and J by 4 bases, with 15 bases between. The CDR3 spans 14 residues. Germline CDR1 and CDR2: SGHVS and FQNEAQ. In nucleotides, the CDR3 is TGTGCCAGCAGTTACCGTGCGGGCAGCACTGAAGCTTTCTTT. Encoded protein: CASSYRAGSTEAFF.